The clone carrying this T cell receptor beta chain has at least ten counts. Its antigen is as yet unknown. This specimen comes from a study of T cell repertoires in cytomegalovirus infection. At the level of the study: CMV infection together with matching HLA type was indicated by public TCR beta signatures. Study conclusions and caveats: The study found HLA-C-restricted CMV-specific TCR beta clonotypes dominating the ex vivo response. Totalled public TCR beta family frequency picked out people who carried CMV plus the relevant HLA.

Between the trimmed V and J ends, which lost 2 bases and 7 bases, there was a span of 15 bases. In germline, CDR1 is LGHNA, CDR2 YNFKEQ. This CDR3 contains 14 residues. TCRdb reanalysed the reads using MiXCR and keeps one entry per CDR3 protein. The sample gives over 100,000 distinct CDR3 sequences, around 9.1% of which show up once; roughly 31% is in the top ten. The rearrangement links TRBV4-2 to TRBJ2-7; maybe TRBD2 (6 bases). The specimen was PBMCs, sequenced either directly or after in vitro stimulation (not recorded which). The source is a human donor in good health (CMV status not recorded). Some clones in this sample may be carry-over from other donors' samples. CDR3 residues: CASSQNAGLGEQYF. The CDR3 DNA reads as TGTGCCAGCAGCCAAAACGCGGGACTGGGGGAGCAGTACTTC.